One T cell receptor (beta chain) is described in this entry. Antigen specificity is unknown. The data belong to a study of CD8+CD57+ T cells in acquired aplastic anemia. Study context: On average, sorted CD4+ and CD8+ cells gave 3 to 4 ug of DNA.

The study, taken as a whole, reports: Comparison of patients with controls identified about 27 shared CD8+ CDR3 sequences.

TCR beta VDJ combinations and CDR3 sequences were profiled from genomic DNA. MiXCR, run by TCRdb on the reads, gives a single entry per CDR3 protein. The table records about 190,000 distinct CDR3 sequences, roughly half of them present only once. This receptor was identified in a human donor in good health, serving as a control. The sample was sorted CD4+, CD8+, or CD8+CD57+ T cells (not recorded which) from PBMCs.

For the CDR3, the DNA is TGTGCCAGCAGTAAAGAGCGGGGGGTAAGTGGTTCACCCCTCCACTTT. Its translation: CASSKERGVSGSPLHF. The J gene is TRBJ1-6, the V gene TRBV7-6; possibly TRBD1 for D (5 bases). There are 16 residues in the CDR3. CDR1 is SGHVS and CDR2 is FNYEAQ in the germline V gene. Trimming took off 6 bases at V and 9 bases at J, with 21 bases between the two ends.